Shown below are 4 T cell receptor beta chains from a single sample sequenced in a study of blood T cell repertoires in COVID-19 (dated by TCRdb to 2019 to 2021). Preparation of the library involved the immunoSEQ multiplex PCR assay. The clones in this table, taken by TCRdb from immuneACCESS, are in-frame only. Not every clone is retained; where verified, under half of the shortfall comes from an unresolved V gene, and the cause of the rest is unknown. This sample comprises about 140,000 clones, around nine tenths of them detected only once. The top ten constitute under 6% of the sample. The material sequenced was peripheral blood. Receptor source: a human donor in a cohort sampled during active COVID-19.

This chain links TRBV2 with TRBJ2-7; perhaps TRBD1 as D (5 bases). Trimming took 6 bases from V and 1 from J, leaving 10 bases between them. Per the germline V gene, CDR1 is SNHLY and CDR2 is FYNNEI. The CDR3 is 13 amino acids. CDR3: CASSLQASYEQYF. The CDR3 coding sequence is TGTGCCAGCAGCTTACAGGCTTCCTACGAGCAGTACTTC.

V and J are TRBV7-2 and TRBJ1-3; 9 positions agree with TRBD1. The junction had 4 bases not matched to a gene; V was cut back by 4 bases and J by 0 bases. Germline CDR1 is SGHTA and CDR2 is FQGNSA. The CDR3 covers 16 residues. The CDR3 is CASSYHRGPSGNTIYF. For the CDR3, the DNA is TGTGCCAGCAGCTATCACAGGGGGCCCTCTGGAAACACCATATATTTT.

V is TRBV11-2 and J is TRBJ1-6, with unresolved D. CDR3 size: 14 residues. The V gene lost 1 base and the J gene lost 7 bases, with 8 bases spanning the gap. Germline CDR1 reads SGHAT; CDR2 reads FQNNGV. CDR3 amino acids: CASSLVRLNSPLHF. The CDR3 DNA is TGTGCCAGCAGCTTAGTTAGATTAAATTCACCCCTCCACTTT.

This chain joins TRBV21-1 and TRBJ2-3; the D call TRBD2 from the table was never checked on the DNA. TRBV21-1 constitutes a pseudogene. The CDR3 has 20 amino acids. Here the CDR3 reads CASSKGQGIPCGGALDTQYF. For the CDR3, the DNA is TGTGCCAGCAGCAAAGGCCAGGGGATCCCTTGCGGGGGGGCGTTGGATACGCAGTATTTT.